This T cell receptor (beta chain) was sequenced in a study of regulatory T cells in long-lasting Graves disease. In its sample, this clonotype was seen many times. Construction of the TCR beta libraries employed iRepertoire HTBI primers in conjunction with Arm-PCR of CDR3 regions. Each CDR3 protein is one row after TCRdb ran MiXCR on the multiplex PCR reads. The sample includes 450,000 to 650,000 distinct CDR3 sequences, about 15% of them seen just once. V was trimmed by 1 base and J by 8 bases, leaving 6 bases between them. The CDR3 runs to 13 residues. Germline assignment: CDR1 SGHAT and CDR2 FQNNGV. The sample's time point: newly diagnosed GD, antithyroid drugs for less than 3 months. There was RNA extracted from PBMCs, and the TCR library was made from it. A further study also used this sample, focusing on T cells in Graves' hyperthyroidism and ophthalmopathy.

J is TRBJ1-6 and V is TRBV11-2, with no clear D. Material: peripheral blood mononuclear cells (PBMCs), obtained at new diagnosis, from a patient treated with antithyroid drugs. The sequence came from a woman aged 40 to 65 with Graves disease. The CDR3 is CASSLAADSPLHF. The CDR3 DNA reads TGTGCCAGCAGCTTAGCCGCGGATTCACCCCTCCACTTT.